These 25 T cell receptor beta chains share one sample of origin, sequenced in a study of control samples from healthy donors and cancer patients. Libraries were prepared by immunoSEQ multiplex PCR; TCRdb keeps only in-frame clonotypes and omits some of them. Of tens of thousands of clones in the sample, roughly 95% were seen once. Sequences were obtained from blood. These receptors came from a man in his sixties in good health.

CDR3 DNA sequence: TGTGCCAGCAGTTTGTACCGTCGCGCCATATATTTT. Protein product: CASSLYRRAIYF. This sequence joins TRBV28 and TRBJ1-3; D not resolved. Trimming removed 3 bases from V and 11 bases from J, with 11 bases in between. Per germline, CDR1 MDHEN and CDR2 SYDVKM. The CDR3 has 12 residues.

The CDR3 DNA is TGTGCCAGCAGCTTGAAGGGGACGGACTATGGCTACACCTTC. Its translation is CASSLKGTDYGYTF. The chain joins TRBV5-6 to TRBJ1-2, with D possibly being TRBD1 (5 bases). Looked up from germline, CDR1 is SGHDT and CDR2 is YYEEEE. V lost 1 base and J 3 bases, leaving 10 bases between the germline ends. CDR3 length: 14 residues.

This chain joins TRBV4-1 and TRBJ2-3, with a tentative D call TRBD1 (5 bases). The CDR3 sequence is 13 residues long. In germline, CDR1 is MGHRA, CDR2 YSYEKL. Trimming removed 4 bases from V and 0 bases from J, with 5 bases in between. The CDR3 spells CASSRQSTDTQYF. The CDR3 coding sequence is TGCGCCAGCAGCCGACAGAGCACAGATACGCAGTATTTT.

Here the CDR3 DNA reads TGTGCCAGCAGTATTCAGGGGGCGCATGGCTACACCTTC. It translates to CASSIQGAHGYTF. The chain recombines TRBV27 with TRBJ1-2; 8 bases align to TRBD1. The CDR3 length is 13 residues. Germline CDR1 and CDR2: MNHEY and SMNVEV (reference sequence). V was pared by 5 bases and J by 6 bases, with 5 bases of the junction left unmatched.

The gene calls are TRBV18 and TRBJ2-5, with 9 bases lining up with TRBD2. Looked up from germline, CDR1 is KGHSH and CDR2 is LQKENI. Germline trimming cut 5 bases from V and 4 bases from J; bases unmatched to any gene: 2. The CDR3 is 13 amino acids. The CDR3 DNA reads TGTGCCAGCTCAACTAGCGGGTTAGAGACCCAGTACTTC. Amino acids: CASSTSGLETQYF.

This sequence joins TRBV10-3 and TRBJ1-2; 7 bases fit TRBD1. The CDR3 runs to 14 residues. With V trimmed by 5 bases and J by 2 bases, 5 bases remained unmatched. Germline assignment: CDR1 ENHRY and CDR2 SYGVKD. The CDR3 DNA follows: TGTGCCATCAGTAACACAGGGGCAAACTATGGCTACACCTTC. Encoded protein: CAISNTGANYGYTF.

J is TRBJ2-2 and V is TRBV5-4; either TRBD1 or TRBD2 may fit D (6 bases each). V was pared by 6 bases and J by 4 bases, with 13 bases between. The CDR3 is 14 amino acids. Germline V lookup: CDR1 SGHNT, CDR2 YYREEE (reference sequence). The CDR3 is CASIGGGFTGELFF. CDR3 nucleotides: TGTGCCAGCATCGGAGGGGGGTTCACCGGGGAGCTGTTTTTT.

V is TRBV11-2 and J is TRBJ2-7; D is unresolved. The CDR3 sequence is 14 residues long. Trimming removed 2 bases from V and 5 bases from J, with 13 bases in between. Germline V gene sequence: CDR1 SGHAT, CDR2 FQNNGV. CDR3 sequence (DNA): TGTGCCAGCAGCTTAATGATGGTTGGCCACGAGCAGTACTTC. Protein product: CASSLMMVGHEQYF.

This chain uses TRBV6-5 with TRBJ1-2; D uncertain. Germline V gives CDR1 MNHEY, CDR2 SVGAGI. The V end lost 6 bases, the J end lost 8 bases, and 10 bases lay between the germline ends. This CDR3 has 11 residues. CDR3 protein: CASRHLGGYTF. DNA of the CDR3: TGTGCCAGCAGGCACCTGGGCGGCTACACCTTC.

The chain couples TRBV2 to TRBJ2-6; D might be TRBD2 (6 bases). Germline V gene sequence: CDR1 SNHLY, CDR2 FYNNEI. The V end was cut by 1 base, the J end by 2 bases, with 6 bases between. The CDR3 sequence is 15 residues long. CDR3 protein: CASSEGGAGANVLTF. In nucleotides, the CDR3 is TGTGCCAGCAGTGAAGGCGGGGCTGGGGCCAACGTCCTGACTTTC.

The V and J genes are TRBV4-3 and TRBJ1-1; TRBD1 agrees at 7 bases. Germline loops: CDR1 LGHNA, CDR2 YSLEER. The CDR3 runs to 13 residues. The V segment lost 4 bases and the J segment 6 bases; nucleotides outside the gene matches: 5. The DNA for the CDR3 is TGCGCCAGCAGCCCGGATAGGGGGCCTGAAGCTTTCTTT. Amino acids: CASSPDRGPEAFF.

The J gene is TRBJ2-1, the V gene TRBV14, with 9 bases matching TRBD2. The CDR3 sequence is 16 residues long. With 4 bases clipped from V and 1 base from J, the junction kept 5 bases outside the gene matches. Germline V gene sequence: CDR1 SGHDN, CDR2 FVKESK. The CDR3 here is CASSPRGGLSYNEQFF. CDR3 nucleotides: TGTGCCAGCAGCCCGCGGGGGGGCCTTTCCTACAATGAGCAGTTCTTC. Variable domain in full (rest from reference TRBV14 and TRBJ2-1): EAGVTQFPSHSVIEKGQTVTLRCDPISGHDNLYWYRRVMGKEIKFLLHFVKESKQDESGMPNNRFLAERTGGTYSTLKVQPAELEDSGVYFCASSPRGGLSYNEQFFGPGTRLTVL.

V is TRBV21-1 and J is TRBJ1-5; TRBD1 reflects the table's D call only, with no check against the DNA. TRBV21-1 is classified as a pseudogene. This CDR3 region has 15 residues. DNA of the CDR3: TGTGCCAGCAGCGGCCGGACAGGGCCCGGTCAGCCCCAGCATTTT. This translates into CASSGRTGPGQPQHF.

The chain is built from TRBV7-8 and TRBJ1-2; 10 bases fit TRBD1. V shed 5 bases and J 8 bases; nucleotides not matched to a gene: 5. The CDR3 loop spans 13 amino acids. CDR1 is SGHVS, CDR2 FQNEAQ, per germline. CDR3 coding DNA: TGTGCCAGCAGCCGACAGGGGGCGCTGGGCTACACCTTC. Its protein is CASSRQGALGYTF.

V and J are TRBV7-2 and TRBJ1-3, with D perhaps TRBD1 (6 bases). The CDR3 is made up of 16 amino acids. Trimming cost V 5 bases and J 0 bases, with 14 bases left between them. CDR1 SGHTA and CDR2 FQGNSA come from the germline V gene. The CDR3 region has the DNA TGTGCCAGCAGCCACAGGGAGGGCCTCTCTGGAAACACCATATATTTT. Its translation: CASSHREGLSGNTIYF.

The chain uses TRBV28 and TRBJ1-5; D unclear. Germline lookup yields CDR1 MDHEN and CDR2 SYDVKM. Trimming shortened V by 5 bases and J by 7 bases, and 6 bases separated the two germline ends. This CDR3 is built from 11 residues. The CDR3 region has the DNA TGTGCCAGCAGTATAGGGCAGCCCCAGCATTTT. Protein: CASSIGQPQHF.

The V gene is TRBV6-5, the J gene TRBJ2-1; 14 bases are a match to TRBD2. The germline V gene has CDR1 MNHEY and CDR2 SVGAGI. The length of the CDR3 is 14 residues. J gave up 9 bases and V 8 bases, and 6 bases lay outside the gene matches. The CDR3 region is CASETSGGAGEQFF. The CDR3 DNA follows: TGTGCCAGCGAGACTAGCGGGGGGGCCGGTGAGCAGTTCTTC.

The chain carries TRBV5-5 and TRBJ2-7; TRBD1 matches 7 bases. Germline lookup yields CDR1 SGHKS and CDR2 YYEKEE (reference sequence). The CDR3 length is 15 residues. Trimming took 3 bases from V and 1 from J; bases not matched to a gene: 7. The CDR3 sequence is CASSYTSGQSYEQYF. CDR3 sequence (DNA): TGTGCCAGCAGCTATACATCGGGACAGTCCTACGAGCAGTACTTC.

The V and J genes are TRBV10-2 and TRBJ2-7, with D possibly TRBD1 on 6 matching bases. CDR3 length: 16 amino acids. CDR1 and CDR2 from the germline V gene are WSHSY and SAAADI. The V end lost 3 bases, the J end lost 0 bases, and 15 bases lay between the germline ends. DNA of the CDR3: TGCGCCAGCAGTGACCCAGGGGATGTGAGCTCCTACGAGCAGTACTTC. Translating it yields CASSDPGDVSSYEQYF.

This clone was seen more than once but under ten times. This chain uses TRBV3-1 (or the pseudogene TRBV3-2) with TRBJ1-2; the D is unclear. CDR3 size: 14 residues. The V end was cut by 2 bases, the J end by 8 bases, with 15 bases between. CDR1 and CDR2 (germline): LGHDT, YNNKEL (reference sequence). The CDR3 is CASSQSSLLAGYTF. The CDR3 DNA reads as TGTGCCAGCAGCCAATCATCACTCTTGGCGGGCTACACCTTC.

This clone came up once. The rearrangement uses TRBV11-2 and TRBJ2-5; possible D gene TRBD2, 6 bases. V lost 8 bases and J lost 1, with 17 bases in between. The CDR3 totals 15 residues. Germline CDR1 is SGHAT and CDR2 is FQNNGV. The CDR3 DNA reads TGTGCCAGCGTCTCCCTGGGGGGACCCCAAGAGACCCAGTACTTC. It codes for CASVSLGGPQETQYF. The full variable domain, its missing parts supplied by reference TRBV11-2 and TRBJ2-5, is EAGVAQSPRYKIIEKRQSVAFWCNPISGHATLYWYQQILGQGPKLLIQFQNNGVVDDSQLPKDRFSAERLKGVDSTLKIQPAKLEDSAVYLCASVSLGGPQETQYFGPGTRLLVL.

The J gene is TRBJ2-4, the V gene TRBV5-4, with D uncertain. Trimming cost V 1 base and J 0 bases, with 14 bases left between them. CDR3 length: 17 amino acids. CDR1 SGHNT and CDR2 YYREEE come from the germline V gene (reference sequence). The CDR3 region has the DNA TGTGCCAGCAGCTTGACGACGGGTTCACTAGCCAAAAACATTCAGTACTTC. Its protein product is CASSLTTGSLAKNIQYF.

This chain links TRBV7-9 with TRBJ2-1; no clear D. Germline CDR1 is SEHNR and CDR2 is FQNEAQ (reference sequence). This CDR3 contains 12 residues. V dropped 3 bases and J dropped 5 bases, with 5 bases sitting between them. The CDR3 spells CASSFVNNEQFF. For the CDR3, the DNA is TGTGCCAGCAGCTTCGTAAACAATGAGCAGTTCTTC.

The chain uses TRBV5-6 and TRBJ2-3, with TRBD2 identical over 8 bases. V trimming: 2 bases; J trimming: 0 bases; junction bases outside the gene matches: 11. The CDR3 runs to 18 residues. The germline V gene encodes CDR1 SGHDT and CDR2 YYEEEE. In DNA form, the CDR3 reads TGTGCCAGCAGCTTAAGGATTAGCGGGGTTCCAAGCACAGATACGCAGTATTTT. This encodes CASSLRISGVPSTDTQYF.

In its sample, this clone was seen once. V and J are TRBV27 and TRBJ2-7; no reliable D call. V dropped 8 bases and J dropped 0 bases, with 8 bases sitting between them. This CDR3 is built from 12 residues. Germline-derived CDR1 and CDR2 are MNHEY and SMNVEV (reference sequence). CDR3 in DNA: TGTGCCAGCTTCTCTAGCTCCTACGAGCAGTACTTC. Translated: CASFSSSYEQYF.